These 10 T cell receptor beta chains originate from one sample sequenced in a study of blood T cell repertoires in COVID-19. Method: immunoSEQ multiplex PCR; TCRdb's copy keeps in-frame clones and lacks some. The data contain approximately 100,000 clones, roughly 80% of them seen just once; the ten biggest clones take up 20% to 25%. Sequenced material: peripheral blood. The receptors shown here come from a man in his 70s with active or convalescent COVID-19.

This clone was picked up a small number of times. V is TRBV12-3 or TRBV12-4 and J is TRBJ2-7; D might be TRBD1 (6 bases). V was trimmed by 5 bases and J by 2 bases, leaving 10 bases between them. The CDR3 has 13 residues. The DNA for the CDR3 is TGTGCCAGCAGTCTACAGGGAACCTACGAGCAGTACTTC. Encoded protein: CASSLQGTYEQYF.

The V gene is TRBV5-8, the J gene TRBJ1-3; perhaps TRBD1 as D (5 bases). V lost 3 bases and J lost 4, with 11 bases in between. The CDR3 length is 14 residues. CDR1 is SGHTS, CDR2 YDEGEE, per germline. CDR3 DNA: TGTGCCAGCAGCTGGGCAGGGCACGGAAACACCATATATTTT. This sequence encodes CASSWAGHGNTIYF.

Here the CDR3 reads CASSIKRGAYEQFF. The CDR3 DNA reads as TGTGCCAGTAGTATAAAGCGGGGGGCCTATGAGCAGTTCTTC. J is TRBJ2-1 and V is TRBV19; 9 bases are shared with TRBD2. The germline V gene has CDR1 LNHDA and CDR2 SQIVND (reference sequence). The CDR3 has 14 residues. V lost 2 bases, J lost 8 bases, and 4 bases stayed unmatched. Filled out from reference TRBV19 and TRBJ2-1, the complete variable domain reads DGGITQSPKYLFRKEGQNVTLSCEQNLNHDAMYWYRQDPGQGLRLIYYSQIVNDFQKGDIAEGYSVSREKKESFPLTVTSAQKNPTAFYLCASSIKRGAYEQFFGPGTRLTVL.

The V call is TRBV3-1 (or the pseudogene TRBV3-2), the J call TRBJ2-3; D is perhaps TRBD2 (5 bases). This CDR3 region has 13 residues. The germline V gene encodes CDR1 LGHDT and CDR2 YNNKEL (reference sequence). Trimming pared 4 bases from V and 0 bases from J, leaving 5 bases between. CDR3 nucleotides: TGTGCCAGCAGCCGGACTAGCACAGATACGCAGTATTTT. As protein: CASSRTSTDTQYF.

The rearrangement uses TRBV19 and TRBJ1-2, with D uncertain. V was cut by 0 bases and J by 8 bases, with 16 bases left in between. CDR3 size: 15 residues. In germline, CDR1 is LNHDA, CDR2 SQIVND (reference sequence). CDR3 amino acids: CASSIDRASRSGYTF. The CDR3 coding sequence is TGTGCCAGTAGTATAGATCGGGCTAGCCGCTCCGGCTACACCTTC.

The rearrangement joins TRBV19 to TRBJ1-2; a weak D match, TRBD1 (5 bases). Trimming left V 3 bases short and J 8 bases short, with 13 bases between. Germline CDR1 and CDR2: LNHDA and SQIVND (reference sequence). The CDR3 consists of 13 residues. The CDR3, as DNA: TGTGCCAGTAGTATGCGGGGCCCGAACGGCTACACCTTC. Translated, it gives CASSMRGPNGYTF.

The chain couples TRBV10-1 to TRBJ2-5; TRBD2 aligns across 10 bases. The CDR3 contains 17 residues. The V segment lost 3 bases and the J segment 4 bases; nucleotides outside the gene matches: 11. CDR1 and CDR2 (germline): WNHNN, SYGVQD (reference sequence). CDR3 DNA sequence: TGCGCCAGCAGTGAAGAAGATGAACTAGCGGGACTAGAGACCCAGTACTTC. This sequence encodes CASSEEDELAGLETQYF.

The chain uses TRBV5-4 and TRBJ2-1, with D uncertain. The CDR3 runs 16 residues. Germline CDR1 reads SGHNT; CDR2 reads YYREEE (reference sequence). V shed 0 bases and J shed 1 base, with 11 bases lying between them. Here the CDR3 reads CASSLDPAVSYNEQFF. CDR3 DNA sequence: TGTGCCAGCAGCTTGGATCCCGCAGTTTCCTACAATGAGCAGTTCTTC.

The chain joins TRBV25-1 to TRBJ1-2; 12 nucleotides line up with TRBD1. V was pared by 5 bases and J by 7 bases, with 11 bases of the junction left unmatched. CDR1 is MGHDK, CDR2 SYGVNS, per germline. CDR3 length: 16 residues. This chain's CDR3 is CASSITGTGGFGGYTF. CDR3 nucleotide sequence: TGTGCCAGCAGTATCACCGGGACAGGGGGCTTCGGTGGCTACACCTTC.

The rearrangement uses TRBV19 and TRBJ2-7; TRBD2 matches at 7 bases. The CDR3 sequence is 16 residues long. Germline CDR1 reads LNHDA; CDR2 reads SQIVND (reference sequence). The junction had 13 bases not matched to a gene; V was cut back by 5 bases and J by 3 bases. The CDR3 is CASSPGEREASYEQYF. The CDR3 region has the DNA TGTGCCAGTAGTCCGGGGGAACGGGAGGCAAGCTACGAGCAGTACTTC.